Sequencing of this TCR beta chain was carried out in a study of OX40 agonist ivuxolimab in advanced cancers. Background on the study: In three patients, partial responses were observed, one with hepatocellular carcinoma and two with cutaneous melanoma.

CDR3 length: 15 amino acids. In germline, CDR1 is SNHLY, CDR2 FYNNEI. V gave up 1 base and J gave up 5 bases, with 12 bases separating them. The assay was immunoSEQ multiplex PCR, and TCRdb's table has in-frame clones only and misses some. The sample has 65,000 to 95,000 clones, around four fifths seen once. Material: CD4+ or CD8+ T cells sorted from blood, obtained in a trial of the OX40 agonist ivuxolimab. The chain carries TRBV2 and TRBJ1-5, with D uncertain. This receptor was identified in an adult with an advanced solid tumor such as melanoma, head and neck, liver or kidney cancer. CDR3 protein: CASSEDMWLYQPQHF. The CDR3 DNA is TGTGCCAGCAGTGAAGACATGTGGTTATATCAGCCCCAGCATTTT.